The 21 T cell receptor beta chains below all came from one sample that was sequenced in a study of cytomegalovirus exposure and HLA in healthy donors. The primer mix had 60 Vbeta and 13 Jbeta primers. Method: immunoSEQ multiplex PCR; TCRdb's copy keeps in-frame clones and lacks some. The table shows 85,000 to 100,000 clones, with 65% to 80% occurring only once. The sequenced sample consisted of PBMCs. The receptors come from a human donor in good health.

The chain has TRBV5-4 and TRBJ2-2, with 8 bases that match TRBD2. The CDR3 totals 16 residues. The J segment lost 5 bases and the V segment lost 0 bases, leaving 6 bases of the junction unmatched. Germline V CDR1 and CDR2: SGHNT, YYREEE (reference sequence). CDR3 residues: CASSLAAGAVTGELFF. DNA of the CDR3: TGTGCCAGCAGCTTGGCAGCGGGAGCGGTTACCGGGGAGCTGTTTTTT.

Notes on this clone: Other DNA variants within this sample encode the same CDR3. The V and J genes are TRBV5-1 and TRBJ2-1, with no clear D. The CDR3 has 15 amino acids. The V end was cut by 0 bases, the J end by 0 bases, with 7 bases between. Germline V gene sequence: CDR1 SGHRS, CDR2 YFSETQ. The CDR3 protein is CASSLDRTSYNEQFF. The CDR3 bases are TGCGCCAGCAGCTTGGACAGAACCTCCTACAATGAGCAGTTCTTC.

This clone came up a few times. The chain is built from TRBV7-2 and TRBJ2-2; TRBD2 matches 8 bases. Germline lookup yields CDR1 SGHTA and CDR2 FQGNSA. Trimming removed 2 bases from V and 7 bases from J; junction bases left unmatched: 3. This CDR3 has 14 residues. The CDR3 nucleotides read TGTGCCAGCAGCTTAAGCGGGAGACACGGGGAGCTGTTTTTT. Residues: CASSLSGRHGELFF.

The chain couples TRBV7-9 to TRBJ2-7, with D possibly matching TRBD1 (5 bases). The CDR3 is made up of 14 amino acids. Trimming took off 1 base at V and 0 bases at J, with 7 bases between the two ends. Germline-derived CDR1 and CDR2 are SEHNR and FQNEAQ (reference sequence). The CDR3 loop is CASSLGTNSYEQYF. The CDR3 region has the DNA TGTGCCAGCAGCTTAGGGACAAACTCCTACGAGCAGTACTTC.

Details on this clone: An end of the junction differs from the germline gene, which may be a read error. The chain uses TRBV30 and TRBJ2-5, with TRBD2 as a possible D gene (6 bases). Germline V lookup: CDR1 GTSNPN, CDR2 SVGIG (reference sequence). The CDR3 length is 14 residues. In DNA, the CDR3 is TGTGCCTGGAGTGTACGGCGGGACCAAGAGGCCCAGTACTTC. Encoded protein: CAWSVRRDQEAQYF.

V gene TRBV4-2 combines with J gene TRBJ2-1; 11 nucleotides line up with TRBD2. Germline assignment: CDR1 LGHNA and CDR2 YNFKEQ. There are 16 residues in the CDR3. Trimming took 2 bases from V and 12 from J; bases not matched to a gene: 12. The CDR3 reads CASSQTLAGGPGGQFF. The CDR3 DNA sequence: TGTGCCAGCAGCCAAACCCTAGCGGGAGGCCCGGGTGGGCAGTTCTTC.

V is TRBV5-1 and J is TRBJ2-5; the match to TRBD2 covers 9 bases. With 4 bases clipped from V and 3 bases from J, the junction kept 1 base outside the gene matches. CDR3 length: 13 residues. Per germline, CDR1 SGHRS and CDR2 YFSETQ. The CDR3 here is CASSRGGEETQYF. The CDR3 DNA reads as TGCGCCAGCAGCCGCGGGGGGGAAGAGACCCAGTACTTC.

The chain couples TRBV27 to TRBJ1-1, with 9 bases matching TRBD1. The CDR3 consists of 14 residues. Per germline, CDR1 MNHEY and CDR2 SMNVEV (reference sequence). The V gene end was trimmed by 7 bases and the J gene end by 1 base; junction bases not matched to a gene: 4. The CDR3 here is CASTLTGGNTEAFF. DNA of the CDR3: TGTGCCAGCACCCTGACAGGGGGGAACACTGAAGCTTTCTTT.

The V gene is TRBV6-6, the J gene TRBJ2-1, with TRBD2 matching over 7 bases. Trimming took 3 bases from V and 7 from J; bases not matched to a gene: 6. CDR1 and CDR2 (germline): MNHNY, SVGAGI (reference sequence). The CDR3 length is 14 residues. The CDR3 here is CASSYTGGSNEQFF. The CDR3 DNA is TGTGCCAGCAGTTATACGGGAGGTTCGAATGAGCAGTTCTTC.

The chain employs TRBV5-4 and TRBJ1-4, with D maybe TRBD1 (5 bases). CDR1 is SGHNT and CDR2 is YYREEE in the germline V gene (reference sequence). The CDR3 covers 13 residues. V was pared by 5 bases and J by 7 bases, with 12 bases between. CDR3 bases: TGTGCCAGCAGTTATCAGGGTGGTGAAAAACTGTTTTTT. Translation: CASSYQGGEKLFF.

The chain carries TRBV12-1 and TRBJ1-1; the table's D call of TRBD1 was not tested on the DNA. TRBV12-1 is a known pseudogene. CDR3 length: 17 amino acids. CDR3 residues: CASSFDPGGCGGTEAFF. As DNA, the CDR3 is TGTGCCAGCAGCTTTGATCCAGGGGGCTGCGGAGGGACTGAAGCTTTCTTT.

This clone was counted a few times. This chain links TRBV5-1 with TRBJ2-1, with TRBD1 identical over 9 bases. J gave up 0 bases and V 4 bases, and 8 bases lay outside the gene matches. Germline V gene sequence: CDR1 SGHRS, CDR2 YFSETQ. This CDR3 is built from 17 residues. The CDR3 reads CASSLLGQGSSYNEQFF. The CDR3 DNA is TGCGCCAGCAGCCTCCTAGGACAGGGGAGCTCCTACAATGAGCAGTTCTTC.

CDR3 sequence reads: CASRRTNTGELFF. CDR3 sequence (DNA): TGTGCCAGCAGGAGAACCAACACCGGGGAGCTGTTTTTT. The V call is TRBV2, the J call TRBJ2-2; D gene unclear. The CDR3 spans 13 residues. V was cut by 6 bases and J by 2 bases, with 7 bases left in between. Germline V CDR1 and CDR2: SNHLY, FYNNEI. Filled out from reference TRBV2 and TRBJ2-2, the complete variable domain reads EPEVTQTPSHQVTQMGQEVILRCVPISNHLYFYWYRQILGQKVEFLVSFYNNEISEKSEIFDDQFSVERPDGSNFTLKIRSTKLEDSAMYFCASRRTNTGELFFGEGSRLTVL.

The J gene is TRBJ1-2, the V gene TRBV29-1, with D perhaps matching TRBD1 (6 bases). Germline loops: CDR1 SQVTM, CDR2 ANQGSEA. This CDR3 region has 14 residues. The V end was cut by 1 base, the J end by 6 bases, with 15 bases between. CDR3 nucleotides: TGCAGCGTTGAAGGCTACCGGGACATAGATGGCTACACCTTC. Protein product: CSVEGYRDIDGYTF.

This chain connects TRBV18 to TRBJ2-7; 8 positions match TRBD2. Germline CDR1 reads KGHSH; CDR2 reads LQKENI. J gave up 4 bases and V 0 bases, and 2 bases lay outside the gene matches. The CDR3 length is 14 residues. In nucleotides, the CDR3 is TGTGCCAGCTCACCACCCGGGACTAGGTACGAGCAGTACTTC. As protein: CASSPPGTRYEQYF.

The CDR3 protein is CASMARGRYGYTF. CDR3 coding DNA: TGTGCCAGCATGGCTAGGGGTCGCTATGGCTACACCTTC. V is TRBV6-5 and J is TRBJ1-2; D may be TRBD1 (5 bases). Trimming removed 7 bases from V and 4 bases from J, with 13 bases in between. This CDR3 has 13 residues. CDR1 is MNHEY, CDR2 SVGAGI, per germline.

On this clone: Other DNA sequences in the same sample also yield this CDR3. V and J are TRBV5-1 and TRBJ1-5; D is possibly TRBD1 (5 bases). The CDR3 spans 13 residues. Germline CDR1 reads SGHRS; CDR2 reads YFSETQ. V shed 0 bases and J shed 6 bases, with 7 bases lying between them. As DNA, the CDR3 is TGCGCCAGCAGCTTGGGGGGCGGTCAGCCCCAGCATTTT. Its translation is CASSLGGGQPQHF.

The genes are TRBV6-5 and TRBJ1-1; perhaps TRBD1 as D (6 bases). CDR1 and CDR2 (germline): MNHEY, SVGAGI. The CDR3 totals 13 residues. Trimming pared 6 bases from V and 4 bases from J, leaving 12 bases between. CDR3 loop: CASRGEGVTEAFF. Written as DNA, the CDR3 is TGTGCCAGCAGGGGGGAGGGGGTCACTGAAGCTTTCTTT.

The chain links TRBV30 to TRBJ2-1, with 9 bases lining up with TRBD2. CDR1 GTSNPN and CDR2 SVGIG come from the germline V gene (reference sequence). V trimming: 8 bases; J trimming: 7 bases; junction bases outside the gene matches: 12. The CDR3 totals 14 residues. The CDR3 DNA reads TGTGCCCTGGGGGGGCTAGCGGGACGGAATGAGCAGTTCTTC. Translation gives CALGGLAGRNEQFF.

V is TRBV6-6 and J is TRBJ2-7; TRBD2 is a possible D gene (6 bases). The CDR3 runs to 15 residues. Germline V CDR1 and CDR2: MNHNY, SVGAGI (reference sequence). Trimming stripped 6 bases from V and 0 bases from J, with 15 bases between. The CDR3 DNA sequence: TGTGCCAGCAGGAACCGGGACTCGAGCTCCTACGAGCAGTACTTC. Its translation is CASRNRDSSSYEQYF.

The V gene is TRBV6-5, the J gene TRBJ1-2; TRBD1 is a possible D gene (6 bases). Germline V lookup: CDR1 MNHEY, CDR2 SVGAGI. The CDR3 is 14 amino acids. Trimming shortened V by 6 bases and J by 4 bases, and 15 bases separated the two germline ends. The CDR3 region has the DNA TGTGCCAGCAGAGTTACAGGGAGCAGCTATGGCTACACCTTC. The encoded protein is CASRVTGSSYGYTF.